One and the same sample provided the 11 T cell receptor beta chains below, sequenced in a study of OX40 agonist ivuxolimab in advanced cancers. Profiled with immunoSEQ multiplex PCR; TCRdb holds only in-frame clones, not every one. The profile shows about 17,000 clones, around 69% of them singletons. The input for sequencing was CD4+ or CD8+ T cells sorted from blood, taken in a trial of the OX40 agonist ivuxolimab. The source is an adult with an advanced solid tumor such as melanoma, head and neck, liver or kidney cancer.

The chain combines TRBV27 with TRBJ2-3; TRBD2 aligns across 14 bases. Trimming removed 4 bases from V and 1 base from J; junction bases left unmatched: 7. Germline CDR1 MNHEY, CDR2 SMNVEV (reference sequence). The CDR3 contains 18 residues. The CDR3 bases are TGTGCCAGCAGTTCGGGACTAGCGGGAGCGGAGGGCACAGATACGCAGTATTTT. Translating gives CASSSGLAGAEGTDTQYF.

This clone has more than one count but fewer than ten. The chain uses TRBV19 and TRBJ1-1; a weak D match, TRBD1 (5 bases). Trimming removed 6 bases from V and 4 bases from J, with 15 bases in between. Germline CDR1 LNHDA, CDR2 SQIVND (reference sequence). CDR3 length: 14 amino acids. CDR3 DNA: TGTGCCAGTAGGACCCCCCAGGGAGTCACTGAAGCTTTCTTT. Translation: CASRTPQGVTEAFF.

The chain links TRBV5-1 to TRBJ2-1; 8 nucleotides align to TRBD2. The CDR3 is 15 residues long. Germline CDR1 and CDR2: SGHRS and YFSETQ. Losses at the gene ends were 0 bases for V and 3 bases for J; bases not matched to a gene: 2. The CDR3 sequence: CASSLEAGVYNEQFF. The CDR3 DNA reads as TGCGCCAGCAGCTTGGAAGCGGGAGTCTACAATGAGCAGTTCTTC.

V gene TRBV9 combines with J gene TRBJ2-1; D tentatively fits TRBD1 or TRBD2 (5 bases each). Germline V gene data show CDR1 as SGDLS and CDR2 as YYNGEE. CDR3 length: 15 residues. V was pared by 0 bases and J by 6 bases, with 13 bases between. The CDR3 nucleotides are TGTGCCAGCAGCGTAGTTGGGACGGTAGGCAATGAGCAGTTCTTC. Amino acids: CASSVVGTVGNEQFF.

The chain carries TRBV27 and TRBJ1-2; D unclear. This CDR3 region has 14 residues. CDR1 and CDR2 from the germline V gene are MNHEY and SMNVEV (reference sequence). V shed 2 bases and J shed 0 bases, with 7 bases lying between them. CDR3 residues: CASSLTPANYGYTF. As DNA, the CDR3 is TGTGCCAGCAGTTTAACCCCAGCTAACTATGGCTACACCTTC.

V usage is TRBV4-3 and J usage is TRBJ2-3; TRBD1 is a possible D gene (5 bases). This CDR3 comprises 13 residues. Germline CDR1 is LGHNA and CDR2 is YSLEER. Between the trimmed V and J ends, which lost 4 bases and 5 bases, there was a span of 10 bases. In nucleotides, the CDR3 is TGCGCCAGCAGCCCAGGGCAGCGAGATACGCAGTATTTT. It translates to CASSPGQRDTQYF.

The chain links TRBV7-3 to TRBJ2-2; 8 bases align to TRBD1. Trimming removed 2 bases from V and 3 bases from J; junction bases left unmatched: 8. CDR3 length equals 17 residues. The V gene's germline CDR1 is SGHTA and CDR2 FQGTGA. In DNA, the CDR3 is TGTGCCAGCAGCTTATCAGGGGGCTCCGATTACACCGGGGAGCTGTTTTTT. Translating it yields CASSLSGGSDYTGELFF.

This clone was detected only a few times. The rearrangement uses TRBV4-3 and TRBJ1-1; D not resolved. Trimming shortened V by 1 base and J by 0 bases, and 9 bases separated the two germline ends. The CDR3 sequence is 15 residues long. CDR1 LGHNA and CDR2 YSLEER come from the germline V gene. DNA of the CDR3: TGCGCCAGCAGCCAAGTTGAGACAATGAACACTGAAGCTTTCTTT. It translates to CASSQVETMNTEAFF.

The CDR3 DNA follows: TGCGCCAGCAGCTTGGAGACGATCCCAGATACGCAGTATTTT. This gives the protein CASSLETIPDTQYF. The chain uses TRBV5-1 and TRBJ2-3; D not certain. Trimming pared 0 bases from V and 4 bases from J, leaving 9 bases between. The CDR3 totals 14 residues. The germline V gene encodes CDR1 SGHRS and CDR2 YFSETQ.

CDR3 nucleotide sequence: TGTGCCAGCAGCTTGGTATGGGTGGCTAGCGCTCAAGAGACCCAGTACTTC. This sequence encodes CASSLVWVASAQETQYF. This sequence joins TRBV5-6 and TRBJ2-5, with D possibly being TRBD2 (6 bases). This CDR3 spans 17 amino acids. Deletions cut 0 bases from V and 2 bases from J, with 17 bases between. Germline V gene lookup returns CDR1 SGHDT and CDR2 YYEEEE.

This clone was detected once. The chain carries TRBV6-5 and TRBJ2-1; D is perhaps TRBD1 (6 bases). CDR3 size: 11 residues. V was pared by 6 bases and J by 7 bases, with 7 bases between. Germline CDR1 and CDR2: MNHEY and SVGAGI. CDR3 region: CASSQGNEQFF. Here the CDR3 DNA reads TGTGCCAGCAGCCAGGGGAATGAGCAGTTCTTC.